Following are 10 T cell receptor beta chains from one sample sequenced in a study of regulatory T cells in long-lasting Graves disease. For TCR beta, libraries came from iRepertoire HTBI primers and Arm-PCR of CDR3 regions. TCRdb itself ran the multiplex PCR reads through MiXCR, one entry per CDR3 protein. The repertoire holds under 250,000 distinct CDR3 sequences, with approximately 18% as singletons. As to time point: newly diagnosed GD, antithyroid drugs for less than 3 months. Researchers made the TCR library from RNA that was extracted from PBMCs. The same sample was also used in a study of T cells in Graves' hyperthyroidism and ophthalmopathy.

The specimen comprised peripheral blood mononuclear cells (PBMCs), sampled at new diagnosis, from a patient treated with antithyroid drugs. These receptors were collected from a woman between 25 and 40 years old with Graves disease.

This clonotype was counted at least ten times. This chain's CDR3 is CAWSSGGFSYEQYF. The CDR3 DNA reads as TGTGCCTGGAGTTCAGGGGGCTTTTCCTACGAGCAGTACTTC. The chain uses TRBV30 and TRBJ2-7, with 8 nucleotides matching TRBD1. The length of the CDR3 is 14 residues. Germline assignment: CDR1 GTSNPN and CDR2 SVGIG (reference sequence). Unmatched junction bases numbered 4, after V lost 2 bases and J lost 1 base.

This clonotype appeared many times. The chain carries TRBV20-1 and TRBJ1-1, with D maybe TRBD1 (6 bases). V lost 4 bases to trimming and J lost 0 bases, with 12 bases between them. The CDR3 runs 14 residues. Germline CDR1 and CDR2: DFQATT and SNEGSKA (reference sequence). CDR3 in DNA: TGCAGTGCTACGACAGGACTCATGAACACTGAAGCTTTCTTT. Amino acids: CSATTGLMNTEAFF.

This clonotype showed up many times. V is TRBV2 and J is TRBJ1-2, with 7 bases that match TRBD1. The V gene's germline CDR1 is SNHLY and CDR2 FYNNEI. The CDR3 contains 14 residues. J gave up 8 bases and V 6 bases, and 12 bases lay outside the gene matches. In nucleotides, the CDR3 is TGTGCCAGCAGGGTAATAATAGACAGGGAGGGCTACACCTTC. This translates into CASRVIIDREGYTF.

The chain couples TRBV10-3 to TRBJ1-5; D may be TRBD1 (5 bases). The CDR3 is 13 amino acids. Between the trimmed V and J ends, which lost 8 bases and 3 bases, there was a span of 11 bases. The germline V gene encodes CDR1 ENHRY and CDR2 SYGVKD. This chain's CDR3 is CAIGGGFNQPQHF. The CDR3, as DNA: TGTGCCATCGGCGGGGGATTCAATCAGCCCCAGCATTTT.

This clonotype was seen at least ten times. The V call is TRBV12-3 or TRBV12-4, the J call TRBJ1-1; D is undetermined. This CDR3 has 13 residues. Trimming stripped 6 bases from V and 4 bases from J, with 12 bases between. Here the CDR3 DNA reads TGTGCCAGCAGCCCTGGACGGGCCACTGAAGCTTTCTTT. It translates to CASSPGRATEAFF.

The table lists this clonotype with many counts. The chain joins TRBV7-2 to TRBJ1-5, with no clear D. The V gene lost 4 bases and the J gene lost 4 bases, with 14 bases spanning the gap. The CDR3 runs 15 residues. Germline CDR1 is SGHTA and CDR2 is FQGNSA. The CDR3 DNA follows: TGTGCCAGCAGCTATACGATCGATTCTAATCAGCCCCAGCATTTT. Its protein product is CASSYTIDSNQPQHF.

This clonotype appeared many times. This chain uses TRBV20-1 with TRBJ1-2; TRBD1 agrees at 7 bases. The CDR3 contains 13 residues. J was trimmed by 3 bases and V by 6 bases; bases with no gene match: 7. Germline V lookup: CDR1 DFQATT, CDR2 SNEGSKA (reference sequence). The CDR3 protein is CSALPDRDYGYTF. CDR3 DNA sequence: TGCAGTGCCTTACCAGACAGGGACTATGGCTACACCTTC.

The CDR3 bases are TGTGCCAGTCTTCGGGAGGGTCTGCTGGGCACCGGGGAGCTGTTTTTT. Translating gives CASLREGLLGTGELFF. The chain links TRBV19 to TRBJ2-2, with 8 nucleotides matching TRBD2. Germline V CDR1 and CDR2: LNHDA, SQIVND (reference sequence). V dropped 8 bases and J dropped 4; count of bases not matched to a gene: 12. CDR3 length equals 16 residues.

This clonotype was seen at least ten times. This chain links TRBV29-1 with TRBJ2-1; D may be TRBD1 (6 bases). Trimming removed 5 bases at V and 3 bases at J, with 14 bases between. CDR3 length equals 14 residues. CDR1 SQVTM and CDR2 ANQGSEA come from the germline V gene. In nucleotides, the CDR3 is TGCAGCGTTTCATGGGGGCAAGGCTACAATGAGCAGTTCTTC. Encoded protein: CSVSWGQGYNEQFF.

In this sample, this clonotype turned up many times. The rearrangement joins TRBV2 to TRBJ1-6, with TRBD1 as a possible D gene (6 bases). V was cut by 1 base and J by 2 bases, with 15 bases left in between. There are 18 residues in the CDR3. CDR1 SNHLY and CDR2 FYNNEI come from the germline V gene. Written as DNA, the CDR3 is TGTGCCAGCAGTGAAGGGTCAGGGAAGGGGGCCTATAATTCACCCCTCCACTTT. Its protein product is CASSEGSGKGAYNSPLHF.